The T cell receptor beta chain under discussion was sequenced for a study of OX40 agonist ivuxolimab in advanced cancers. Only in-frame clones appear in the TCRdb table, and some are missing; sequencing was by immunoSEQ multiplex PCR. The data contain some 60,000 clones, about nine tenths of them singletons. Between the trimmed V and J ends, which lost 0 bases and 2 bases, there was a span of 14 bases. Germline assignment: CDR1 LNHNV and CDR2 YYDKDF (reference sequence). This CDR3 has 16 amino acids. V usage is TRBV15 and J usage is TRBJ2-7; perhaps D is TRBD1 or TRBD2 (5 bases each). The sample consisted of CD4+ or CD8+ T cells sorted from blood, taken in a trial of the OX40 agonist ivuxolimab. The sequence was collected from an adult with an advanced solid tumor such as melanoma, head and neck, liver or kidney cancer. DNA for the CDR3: TGTGCCACCAGCAGAGACGGGGAACAGGATACCTACGAGCAGTACTTC. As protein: CATSRDGEQDTYEQYF.